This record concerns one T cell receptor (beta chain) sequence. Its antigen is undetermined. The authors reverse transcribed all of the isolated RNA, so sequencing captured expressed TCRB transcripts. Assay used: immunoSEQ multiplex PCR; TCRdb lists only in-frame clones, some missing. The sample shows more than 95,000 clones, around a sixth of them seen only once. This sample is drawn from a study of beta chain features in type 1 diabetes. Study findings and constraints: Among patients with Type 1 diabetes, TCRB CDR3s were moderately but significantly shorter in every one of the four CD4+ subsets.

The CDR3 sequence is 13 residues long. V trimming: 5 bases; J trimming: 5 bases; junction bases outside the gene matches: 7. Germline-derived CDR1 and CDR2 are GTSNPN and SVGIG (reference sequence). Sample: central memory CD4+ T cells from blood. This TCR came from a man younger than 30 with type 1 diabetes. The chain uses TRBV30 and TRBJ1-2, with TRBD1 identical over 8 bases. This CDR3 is CAWGRRTGYGYTF. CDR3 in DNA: TGTGCCTGGGGAAGGAGGACAGGGTATGGCTACACCTTC. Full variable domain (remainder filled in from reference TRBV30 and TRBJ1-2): SQTIHQWPATLVQPVGSPLSLECTVEGTSNPNLYWYRQAAGRGLQLLFYSVGIGQISSEVPQNLSASRPQDRQFILSSKKLLLSDSGFYLCAWGRRTGYGYTFGSGTRLTVV.